The 18 T cell receptor beta chains reported below all come from one sample, sequenced in a study of blood T cell repertoires in COVID-19. Assay used: immunoSEQ multiplex PCR; TCRdb lists only in-frame clones, some missing. This sample has around 150,000 clones, with about four fifths found just once. Sequencing was carried out using peripheral blood. These receptors were obtained from a woman aged 80 or older with acute or convalescent COVID-19.

A single count supports this clone. CDR3 coding DNA: TGTGCCAGCAGTTACCCCATAGACAGGAGTGGAGAGAATCAGCCCCAGCATTTT. Its translation: CASSYPIDRSGENQPQHF. The chain is built from TRBV6-2 or TRBV6-3 and TRBJ1-5; weak D call: TRBD1 (6 bases). The V gene's germline CDR1 is MNHEY and CDR2 SVGEGT. The V end lost 2 bases, the J end lost 4 bases, and 21 bases lay between the germline ends. The CDR3 is made up of 18 amino acids.

This chain joins TRBV3-1 (or the pseudogene TRBV3-2) and TRBJ2-7; D perhaps matches TRBD2 (5 bases). Germline CDR1 LGHDT, CDR2 YNNKEL (reference sequence). V lost 4 bases and J 3 bases, leaving 13 bases between the germline ends. This CDR3 spans 14 amino acids. DNA of the CDR3: TGTGCCAGCAGCCGAACGGGGAGCATCTACGAGCAGTACTTC. Its translation: CASSRTGSIYEQYF.

The chain uses TRBV27 and TRBJ1-1; a weak D match, TRBD1 (6 bases). Germline V gene sequence: CDR1 MNHEY, CDR2 SMNVEV (reference sequence). Trimming pared 8 bases from V and 11 bases from J, leaving 21 bases between. The CDR3 loop spans 13 amino acids. Written as DNA, the CDR3 is TGTGCCAGCCGAGGGGACAAAGCCTTTGTGGCTTTCTTT. Its protein is CASRGDKAFVAFF.

In this sample, this clone turned up a few times. The CDR3 is CASSPQGKEYEQYF. CDR3 DNA sequence: TGTGCCAGCTCACCTCAGGGGAAGGAATACGAGCAGTACTTC. The J gene is TRBJ2-7, the V gene TRBV18, with D possibly TRBD1 on 6 matching bases. CDR3 size: 14 residues. Germline-derived CDR1 and CDR2 are KGHSH and LQKENI. The V and J ends lost 3 bases and 4 bases respectively, with 13 bases between them.

V is TRBV6-1 and J is TRBJ1-1; D is perhaps TRBD1 (6 bases). The V gene's germline CDR1 is MNHNS and CDR2 SASEGT. Trimming left V 0 bases short and J 3 bases short, with 14 bases between. This CDR3 has 16 amino acids. The CDR3 coding sequence is TGTGCCAGCAGTGAAGCGCGGGGGCTGGGGGACACTGAAGCTTTCTTT. Encoded protein: CASSEARGLGDTEAFF.

The rearrangement joins TRBV29-1 to TRBJ1-2, with D uncertain. The CDR3 spans 12 residues. V lost 7 bases and J lost 4, with 13 bases in between. CDR1 and CDR2 from the germline V gene are SQVTM and ANQGSEA. CDR3 DNA: TGCAGCGCTCGAAGGTCGGGCTATGGCTACACCTTC. This gives the protein CSARRSGYGYTF.

V and J are TRBV4-3 and TRBJ2-5, with D possibly matching TRBD1 (6 bases). The CDR3 sequence is 18 residues long. The germline CDR1 and CDR2 sequences are LGHNA and YSLEER. The V gene lost 0 bases and the J gene lost 1 base, with 18 bases spanning the gap. CDR3 in DNA: TGCGCCAGCAGCCAAGATCAAGGAGTTCAGGGGTCCCAAGAGACCCAGTACTTC. It specifies CASSQDQGVQGSQETQYF.

This clone appeared a single time. J is TRBJ2-2 and V is TRBV24-1; the D gene is possibly TRBD2 (5 bases). Germline-derived CDR1 and CDR2 are KGHDR and SFDVKD. V was clipped by 4 bases and J by 4 bases, with 18 bases between them. The CDR3 loop spans 17 amino acids. DNA of the CDR3: TGTGCCACCAGTGACCACCACCGTCCGGGATTCACCGGGGAGCTGTTTTTT. This encodes CATSDHHRPGFTGELFF.

This chain links TRBV7-2 with TRBJ2-1; 8 nucleotides align to TRBD2. V lost 0 bases, J lost 7 bases, and 8 bases stayed unmatched. This CDR3 is built from 16 residues. Per germline, CDR1 SGHTA and CDR2 FQGNSA. The CDR3 bases are TGTGCCAGCAGCTTAGCGCTCGGGGGGGGTATGAATGAGCAGTTCTTC. Translated: CASSLALGGGMNEQFF.

This chain links TRBV7-9 with TRBJ2-3; 14 bases are shared with TRBD2. The CDR3 contains 18 residues. Germline CDR1 and CDR2: SEHNR and FQNEAQ (reference sequence). V was pared by 5 bases and J by 0 bases, with 7 bases of the junction left unmatched. In nucleotides, the CDR3 is TGTGCCAGCAGCGATAGACTAGCGGGGGGGCTAAGCACAGATACGCAGTATTTT. It encodes CASSDRLAGGLSTDTQYF. Looking up the rest from reference TRBV7-9 and TRBJ2-3 gives the full variable domain: DTGVSQNPRHKITKRGQNVTFRCDPISEHNRLYWYRQTLGQGPEFLTYFQNEAQLEKSRLLSDRFSAERPKGSFSTLEIQRTEQGDSAMYLCASSDRLAGGLSTDTQYFGPGTRLTVL.

The chain couples TRBV30 to TRBJ1-2, with D possibly being TRBD1 (6 bases). The V end was cut by 3 bases, the J end by 1 base, with 9 bases between. Per the germline V gene, CDR1 is GTSNPN and CDR2 is SVGIG (reference sequence). The CDR3 contains 13 residues. DNA for the CDR3: TGTGCCTGGAGACGGACAGTTAACTATGGCTACACCTTC. Protein sequence: CAWRRTVNYGYTF.

This clone appeared a few times. The J gene is TRBJ2-7, the V gene TRBV18; 12 bases map to TRBD1. The ends lost 4 bases at V and 5 bases at J; junction bases unmatched: 3. The germline CDR1 and CDR2 sequences are KGHSH and LQKENI. The CDR3 is 14 residues long. CDR3 DNA: TGTGCCAGCTCACTCGGGACAGGGGGCCACGAGCAGTACTTC. It yields the protein CASSLGTGGHEQYF.

The CDR3 DNA is TGTGCCAGCAGCTTGTCTAGCGGGGGGGCAGATACGCAGTATTTT. As protein: CASSLSSGGADTQYF. J is TRBJ2-3 and V is TRBV5-5, with 12 nucleotides matching TRBD2. V lost 1 base to trimming and J lost 4 bases; unmatched junction nucleotides: 1. Germline V gene lookup returns CDR1 SGHKS and CDR2 YYEKEE (reference sequence). The CDR3 consists of 15 residues.

The CDR3 DNA is TGTGCCAGCAGCCAAGATAGGACGGGAGCCGGCCATGAGCAGTTCTTC. Encoded protein: CASSQDRTGAGHEQFF. The rearrangement links TRBV4-2 to TRBJ2-1; D is perhaps TRBD2 (6 bases). This CDR3 spans 16 amino acids. Trimming removed 0 bases from V and 8 bases from J, with 17 bases in between. The germline V gene encodes CDR1 LGHNA and CDR2 YNFKEQ.

The gene calls are TRBV7-3 and TRBJ2-1; the match to TRBD1 covers 7 bases. The CDR3 has 15 residues. The J segment lost 6 bases and the V segment lost 4 bases, leaving 9 bases of the junction unmatched. Per germline, CDR1 SGHTA and CDR2 FQGTGA. Written as DNA, the CDR3 is TGTGCCAGCAGCTCATACCCGGGACAGATCAATGAGCAGTTCTTC. Translated: CASSSYPGQINEQFF.

The V gene is TRBV23-1, the J gene TRBJ2-3, with D unresolved. TRBV23-1 is known as an ORF, though its function is uncertain. Deletions cut 3 bases from V and 2 bases from J, with 21 bases between. This CDR3 has 18 amino acids. The CDR3 region is CASSHSLVPLDPTDTQYF. Written as DNA, the CDR3 is TGCGCCAGCAGTCATTCCCTCGTCCCATTAGATCCCACAGATACGCAGTATTTT.

The genes are TRBV25-1 and TRBJ2-2; 7 bases map to TRBD2. J lost 5 bases, V lost 10 bases, and 13 bases had no gene match. Germline V lookup: CDR1 MGHDK, CDR2 SYGVNS. The CDR3 contains 15 residues. The CDR3 DNA reads TGTGCCACCTTAAAAAATTCGGGAGGTACCGGGGAGCTGTTTTTT. Protein: CATLKNSGGTGELFF. Using reference TRBV25-1 and TRBJ2-2 for the parts outside the CDR3, the full variable domain is EADIYQTPRYLVIGTGKKITLECSQTMGHDKMYWYQQDPGMELHLIHYSYGVNSTEKGDLSSESTVSRIRTEHFPLTLESARPSHTSQYLCATLKNSGGTGELFFGEGSRLTVL.

The chain links TRBV14 to TRBJ2-3, with D tentatively TRBD2 (5 bases). The CDR3 extends over 17 amino acids. Germline V gives CDR1 SGHDN, CDR2 FVKESK. V was clipped by 2 bases and J by 2 bases, with 17 bases between them. CDR3 DNA sequence: TGTGCCAGCAGCCAACCGTATAGGACTCCTTTCACAGATACGCAGTATTTT. Translated, it gives CASSQPYRTPFTDTQYF.